This T cell receptor (beta chain) came from a study of blood T cell repertoires in COVID-19. Turning to the study itself: Spain, Italy and the United States supplied samples that represented acute and convalescent COVID-19. In each case, the material was cDNA or gDNA derived from T cells, B-cell-depleted T cells, or PBMCs.

Trimming took 6 bases from V and 1 from J; bases not matched to a gene: 4. Germline V gene data show CDR1 as KGHSH and CDR2 as LQKENI. The CDR3 spans 15 residues. TCRdb keeps only in-frame clones here, not all; method: immunoSEQ multiplex PCR. The table shows fewer than 350,000 clones, with 88% occurring only once. The chain is built from TRBV18 and TRBJ2-2, with TRBD1 matching 8 bases. This TCR was sampled from a young man with active or convalescent COVID-19. Input material: peripheral blood. CDR3 sequence: CASSAGTGNTGELFF. As DNA, the CDR3 is TGTGCCAGCTCTGCCGGGACAGGGAACACCGGGGAGCTGTTTTTT.